Reported below is one T cell receptor beta chain. Its antigen is not identified. Both 60 Vbeta primers and 13 Jbeta primers went into the PCR. The protocol was immunoSEQ multiplex PCR, while the TCRdb copy is restricted to in-frame clones and leaves out a portion. The sample's table shows roughly 110,000 clones. These data are taken from a study of cytomegalovirus exposure and HLA in healthy donors. The study, taken as a whole, reports: Rarity held for most TCR sequences, but there were some public TCRs that occurred in many donors. Presence/absence comparisons presumed near-even sequencing depth among donors.

The CDR3 covers 15 residues. Germline assignment: CDR1 LGHNA and CDR2 YSLEER. Trimming left V 0 bases short and J 3 bases short, with 11 bases between. The chain combines TRBV4-3 with TRBJ1-1; possible D gene TRBD1, 5 bases. The sequenced material came from PBMCs. The origin of this receptor is a man aged 40-49 years in good health and CMV-seropositive. The DNA of the CDR3 is TGCGCCAGCAGCCAAGACAGAAGGGGCCACACTGAAGCTTTCTTT. Its translation: CASSQDRRGHTEAFF.